This TCR beta chain was profiled in a study of blood T cell repertoires in COVID-19. This clone came up once. The CDR3 consists of 14 residues. J was trimmed by 9 bases and V by 0 bases; bases with no gene match: 1. Germline V gene data show CDR1 as SGHRS and CDR2 as YFSETQ. Only in-frame clones appear in the TCRdb table, and some are missing; sequencing was by immunoSEQ multiplex PCR. Among about 90,000 clones listed, about 90% were seen once. The receptor comes from a male donor with acute or convalescent COVID-19. The genes are TRBV5-1 and TRBJ1-6, with TRBD1 matching over 9 bases. Sequencing was carried out using peripheral blood. The CDR3 here is CASSLGDRVSPLHF. CDR3 DNA: TGCGCCAGCAGCTTGGGGGACAGGGTTTCACCCCTCCACTTT.